The T cell receptor (beta chain) under discussion was sequenced for a study of blood T cell repertoires in COVID-19. Source study methods: Amplifying reference gene primers gave estimates of nucleated cell counts. Method: immunoSEQ multiplex PCR; TCRdb's copy keeps in-frame clones and lacks some. V, J and clone size are those of that table, while D and trimming were read from the DNA. The sample comprises fewer than 100,000 clones, around nine tenths of which are singletons, and 15% rests with the top ten. The source is a human donor in a cohort sampled during active COVID-19. Sequencing was carried out using peripheral blood.

CDR3: CASMRETQYF. The CDR3 nucleotides read TGTGCCAGCATGAGGGAGACCCAGTACTTC. This chain joins TRBV25-1 and TRBJ2-5; D not certain. The CDR3 consists of 10 residues. The V end lost 7 bases, the J end lost 5 bases, and 5 bases lay between the germline ends. Germline CDR1 reads MGHDK; CDR2 reads SYGVNS.